This TCR beta chain was found in a study of blood T cell repertoires in COVID-19. Study-level information: Collection of acute and convalescent COVID-19 samples took place in the United States, Italy and Spain. Sources were T cells, B-cell-depleted T cells, or PBMCs; the material itself was cDNA or gDNA.

In Seattle, patients joined the study during active infection and were tracked longitudinally. In the study's own analysis: Scientists estimated how many nucleated cells there were by amplifying reference gene primers. Data came from immunoSEQ multiplex PCR; TCRdb stores just in-frame clones and leaves some out. D and trimming come from the DNA, and the V and J calls and clone size come from that table. This table has roughly 410,000 clones, over 75% appearing once. V gave up 7 bases and J gave up 4 bases; unmatched junction bases: 6. CDR3 length: 15 residues. The germline V gene has CDR1 LNHDA and CDR2 SQIVND (reference sequence).

The sequence was obtained from a woman aged 40 to 49 with COVID-19, enrolled during active disease. Sequenced: peripheral blood. The chain employs TRBV19 and TRBJ2-1; TRBD2 matches at 11 bases. The CDR3 protein is CASKLAGASYNEQFF. In nucleotides, the CDR3 is TGTGCCAGTAAACTAGCGGGAGCGTCATACAATGAGCAGTTCTTC.